This T cell receptor beta chain derives from a study of blood T cell repertoires in COVID-19. Study as a whole: Samples came from the United States, Italy and Spain, spanning acute and convalescent COVID-19.

This clone showed up just once. The protocol was immunoSEQ multiplex PCR, while the TCRdb copy is restricted to in-frame clones and leaves out a portion. The sample holds about 15,000 clones, about 89% seen once. The CDR3 totals 16 residues. The germline CDR1 and CDR2 sequences are SGHTA and FQGNSA. V gave up 5 bases and J gave up 6 bases; unmatched junction bases: 4. The sample taken for sequencing was peripheral blood. The chain carries TRBV7-2 and TRBJ2-4; 16 nucleotides align to TRBD2. The sequence was collected from a woman between 65 and 79 years old in a cohort sampled during active or convalescent COVID-19. The CDR3 region has the DNA TGTGCCAGCAGCCCAGGGACTAGCGGGGGGGCAAACATTCAGTACTTC. Protein product: CASSPGTSGGANIQYF.